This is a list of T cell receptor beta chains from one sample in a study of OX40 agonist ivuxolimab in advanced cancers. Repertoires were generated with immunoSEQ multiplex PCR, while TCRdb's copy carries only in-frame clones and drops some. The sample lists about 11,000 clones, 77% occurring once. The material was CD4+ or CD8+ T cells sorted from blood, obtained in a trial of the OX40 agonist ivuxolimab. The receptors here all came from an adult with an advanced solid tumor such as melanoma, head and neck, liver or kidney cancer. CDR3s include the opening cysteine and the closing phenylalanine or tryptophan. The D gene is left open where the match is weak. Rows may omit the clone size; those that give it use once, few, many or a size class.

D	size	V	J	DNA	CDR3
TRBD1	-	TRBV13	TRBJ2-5	TGTGCCAGCAGCCCACATGGGACAGGGAAAGAGACCCAGTACTTC	CASSPHGTGKETQYF
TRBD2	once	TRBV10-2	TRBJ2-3	TGCGCCAGCAGTTATGGCGGGGGGGCCGTCTTCGGCACAGATACGCAGTATTTT	CASSYGGGAVFGTDTQYF
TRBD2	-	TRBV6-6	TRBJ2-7	TGTGCCAGCAGTTACTCGTTGGTAGCGGGAGACGAGCAGTACTTC	CASSYSLVAGDEQYF
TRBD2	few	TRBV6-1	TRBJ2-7	TGTGCCAGCAGTGACCGGACTAGCGGGGGGAGCTCCTACGAGCAGTACTTC	CASSDRTSGGSSYEQYF
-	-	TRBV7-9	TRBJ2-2	TGTGCCAGCAGCCTACCGAACACCGGGGAGCTGTTTTTT	CASSLPNTGELFF
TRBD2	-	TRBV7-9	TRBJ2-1	TGTGCCAGCAGTGTGGCGGGGGGGCGTGATGAGCAGTTCTTC	CASSVAGGRDEQFF
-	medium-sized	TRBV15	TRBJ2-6	TGTGCCACCAGCAGACCCCTGAGGACCGCCGCCAACGTCCTGACTTTC	CATSRPLRTAANVLTF
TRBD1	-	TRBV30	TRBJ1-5	TGTGCTCGCCGTCCCAGGGGGCGTATTTTGGGTGATCAGCCCCAGCATTTT	CARRPRGRILGDQPQHF
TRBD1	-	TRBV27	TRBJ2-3	TGTGCCAGCAGTTTGGGGACAGGGATAGATACGCAGTATTTT	CASSLGTGIDTQYF
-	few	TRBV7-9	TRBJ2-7	TGTGCCAGCAGCTTATCCCTGAGTGGCATCTACGAGCAGTACTTC	CASSLSLSGIYEQYF
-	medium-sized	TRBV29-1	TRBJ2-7	TGCAGCGTTGTTTCGTCGATCTCCTACGAGCAGTACTTC	CSVVSSISYEQYF
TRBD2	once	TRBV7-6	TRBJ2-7	TGTGCCAGCAGCTTAGGGGGGGGGATCTCCTACGAGCAGTACTTC	CASSLGGGISYEQYF
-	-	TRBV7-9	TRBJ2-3	TGTGCCAGCAGCGACACAGGTCGATCTAGCACAGATACGCAGTATTTT	CASSDTGRSSTDTQYF
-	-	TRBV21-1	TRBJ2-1	TGTGCCAGCAGCCTCGGGACGCAGACTTACAATGAGCAGTTCTTC	CASSLGTQTYNEQFF
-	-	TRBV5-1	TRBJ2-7	TGCGCCAGCAGCTTGGAACTTCTGACGGGAGCTTCCTACGAGCAGTACTTC	CASSLELLTGASYEQYF
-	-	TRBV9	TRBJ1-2	TGTGCCAGCAGCGTCGGGGACACCCTAAACTATGGCTACACCTTC	CASSVGDTLNYGYTF
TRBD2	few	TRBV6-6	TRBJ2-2	TGTGCCAGCAGTCCTACTAGCGGGAGGGAAACCGGGGAGCTGTTTTTT	CASSPTSGRETGELFF
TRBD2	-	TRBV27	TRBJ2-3	TGTGCCAGCAGCCCAGAACCGGGACTAGGGCCCACAGATACGCAGTATTTT	CASSPEPGLGPTDTQYF
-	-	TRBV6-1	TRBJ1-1	TGTGCCAGCTTTTACACTGAAGCTTTCTTT	CASFYTEAFF
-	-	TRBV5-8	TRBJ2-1	TGTGCCAGCAGCTCGGACTCATCAGGCCATGAGCAGTTCTTC	CASSSDSSGHEQFF
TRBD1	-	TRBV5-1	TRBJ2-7	TGCGCCAGCAGCAGCACCGGGACAGGCACCTACGAGCAGTACTTC	CASSSTGTGTYEQYF
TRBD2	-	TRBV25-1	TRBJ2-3	TGTGCCAGCAGCCTAGCGGGAGGGGCTGATACGCAGTATTTT	CASSLAGGADTQYF
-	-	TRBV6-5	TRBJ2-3	TGTGCCAGCAGTTCTCGGGTAGAGGGCACAGATACGCAGTATTTT	CASSSRVEGTDTQYF
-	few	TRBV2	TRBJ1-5	TGTGCCAGCAGTGATGGGGATAGCAATCAGCCCCAGCATTTT	CASSDGDSNQPQHF
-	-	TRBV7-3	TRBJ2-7	TGTGCCAGCAGCTCAGGGTTCCAGGAGCAGTACTTC	CASSSGFQEQYF
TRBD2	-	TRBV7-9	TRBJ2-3	TGTGCCAGCACCACGCTTAGCGGGGGGGGCCCAGATACGCAGTATTTT	CASTTLSGGGPDTQYF
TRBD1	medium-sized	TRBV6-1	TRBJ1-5	TGTGCCACCCAGCGGTGGGACAGTCACCTCCAGCCCCAGCATTTT	CATQRWDSHLQPQHF
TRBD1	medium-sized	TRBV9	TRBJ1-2	TGTGCCAGCAGCGGATCACAGGGGGTGGCTGGCTACACCTTC	CASSGSQGVAGYTF
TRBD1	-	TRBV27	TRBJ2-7	TGTGCCAGCAGTCTCGACAGGGTTAACGAGCAGTACTTC	CASSLDRVNEQYF
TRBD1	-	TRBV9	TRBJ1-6	TGTGCCAGCAGCGTAGATGGGACAGGGGATGATTCACCCCTCCACTTT	CASSVDGTGDDSPLHF
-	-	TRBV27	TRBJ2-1	TGTGCCAGCAGTTCACCCTTGAGCTCCTACAATGAGCAGTTCTTC	CASSSPLSSYNEQFF
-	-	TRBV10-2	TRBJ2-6	TGCGCCAGCAGTGATAGTGAATCTGGGGCCAACGTCCTGACTTTC	CASSDSESGANVLTF
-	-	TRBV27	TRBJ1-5	TGTGCCAGCAGTCGATACAATCAGCCCCAGCATTTT	CASSRYNQPQHF
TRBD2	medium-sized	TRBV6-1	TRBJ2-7	TGTGCCAGCAGTGAACACAGCGGGAGCTCCTACGAGCAGTACTTC	CASSEHSGSSYEQYF
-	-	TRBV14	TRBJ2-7	TGTGCCAGCAGCCTCCGGGGGGCCAGCGAGCAGTACTTC	CASSLRGASEQYF
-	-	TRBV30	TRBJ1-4	TGTGCCTGGAGCGCCGGGGCTCTCACTGGGGAAAAACTGTTTTTT	CAWSAGALTGEKLFF
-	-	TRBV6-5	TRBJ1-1	TGTGCCAGCACCCTCACGGGTCCACTCTACACTGAAGCTTTCTTT	CASTLTGPLYTEAFF
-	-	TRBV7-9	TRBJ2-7	TGTGCCAGCAGCTTATACCAGGGACTCCCCGTTGATAGCGAGCAGTACTTC	CASSLYQGLPVDSEQYF
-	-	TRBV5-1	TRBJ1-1	TGCGCCAGCAGCCAGACAGGTAGCGGCACTGAAGCTTTCTTT	CASSQTGSGTEAFF
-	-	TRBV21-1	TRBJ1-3	TGTGCCAGCAGCGCGGAGGGAAAAGACTCTGGAAACACCATATATTTT	CASSAEGKDSGNTIYF
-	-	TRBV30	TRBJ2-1	TGTGCCTGGAGTCGCTTGGGGCCTTACAATGAGCAGTTCTTC	CAWSRLGPYNEQFF
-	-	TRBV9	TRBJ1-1	TGTGCCAGCAGCGTAGAGGGGATAGGGGGTGCGAGCACTGAAGCTTTCTTT	CASSVEGIGGASTEAFF
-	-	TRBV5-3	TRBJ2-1	TGTGCCAGCAGCTTAAGCGGAATCTACAATGAGCAGTTCTTC	CASSLSGIYNEQFF
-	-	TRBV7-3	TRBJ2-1	TGTGCCAGCAGCTGGACGGGGGGCGACAATGAGCAGTTCTTC	CASSWTGGDNEQFF
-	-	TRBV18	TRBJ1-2	TGTGCCAGCTCACCCGGGGACATCGTCTACACCTTC	CASSPGDIVYTF
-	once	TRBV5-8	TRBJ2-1	TGTGCCAGCAGCTTCGTCAATGAGCAGTTCTTC	CASSFVNEQFF
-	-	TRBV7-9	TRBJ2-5	TGTGCCAGCACGCTGATCCAAGAGACCCAGTACTTC	CASTLIQETQYF
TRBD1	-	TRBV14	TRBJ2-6	TGTGCCAGCAGCCGAACAGGGGGGTTTGGCTCTGGGGCCAACGTCCTGACTTTC	CASSRTGGFGSGANVLTF
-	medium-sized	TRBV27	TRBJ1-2	TGTGCCAGCAGTTTATCACCTAACTATGGCTACACCTTC	CASSLSPNYGYTF
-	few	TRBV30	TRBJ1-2	TGTGCCTGGAGTGAAACATCTAACTATGGCTACACCTTC	CAWSETSNYGYTF
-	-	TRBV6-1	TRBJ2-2	TGTGCCAGCAGTCCCGTGGGCACCGGGGAGCTGTTTTTT	CASSPVGTGELFF
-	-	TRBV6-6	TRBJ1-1	TGTGCCAGCAGTCTGTTTCAGGGATTTGAAGCTTTCTTT	CASSLFQGFEAFF
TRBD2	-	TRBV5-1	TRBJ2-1	TGCGCCAGCAGCTTTGTAGCGGGTTCTATCAATGAGCAGTTCTTC	CASSFVAGSINEQFF